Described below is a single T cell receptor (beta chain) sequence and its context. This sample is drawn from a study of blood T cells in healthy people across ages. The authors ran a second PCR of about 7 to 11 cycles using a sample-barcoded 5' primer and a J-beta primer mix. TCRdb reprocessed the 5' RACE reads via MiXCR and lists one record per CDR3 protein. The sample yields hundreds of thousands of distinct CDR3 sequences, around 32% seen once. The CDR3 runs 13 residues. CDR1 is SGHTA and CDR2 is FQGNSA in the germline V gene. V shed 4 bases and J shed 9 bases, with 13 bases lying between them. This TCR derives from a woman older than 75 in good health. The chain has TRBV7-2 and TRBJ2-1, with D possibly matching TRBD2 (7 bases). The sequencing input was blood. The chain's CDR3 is CASSSGGGGEQFF. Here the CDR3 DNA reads TGTGCCAGCAGCTCCGGCGGGGGCGGTGAGCAGTTCTTC.